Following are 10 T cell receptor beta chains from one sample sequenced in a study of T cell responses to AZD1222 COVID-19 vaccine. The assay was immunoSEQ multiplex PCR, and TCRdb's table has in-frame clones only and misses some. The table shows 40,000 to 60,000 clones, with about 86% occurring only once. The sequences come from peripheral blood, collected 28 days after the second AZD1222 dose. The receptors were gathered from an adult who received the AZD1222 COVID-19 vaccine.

CDR3 bases: TGTGCCAGCAGCCAATCGGTCGGTACGCAGTATTTT. Amino acids: CASSQSVGTQYF. The chain couples TRBV4-2 to TRBJ2-3; D not certain. Trimming stripped 2 bases from V and 8 bases from J, with 8 bases between. The CDR3 runs 12 residues. Germline V lookup: CDR1 LGHNA, CDR2 YNFKEQ.

CDR3 sequence reads: CASSPNNGNEQFF. The CDR3 coding sequence is TGTGCCAGCAGCCCCAACAATGGTAATGAGCAGTTCTTC. The rearrangement uses TRBV27 and TRBJ2-1; D is unresolved. The CDR3 loop spans 13 amino acids. Per germline, CDR1 MNHEY and CDR2 SMNVEV (reference sequence). The ends were cut back, 6 bases at V and 7 bases at J, with 13 bases in the middle.

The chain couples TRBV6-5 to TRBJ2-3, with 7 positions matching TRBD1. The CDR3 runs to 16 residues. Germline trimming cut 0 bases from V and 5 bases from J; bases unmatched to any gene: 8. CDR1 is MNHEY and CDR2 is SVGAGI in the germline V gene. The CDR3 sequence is CASSYSTMAGGDTQYF. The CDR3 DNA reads TGTGCCAGCAGTTACTCGACCATGGCAGGGGGAGATACGCAGTATTTT.

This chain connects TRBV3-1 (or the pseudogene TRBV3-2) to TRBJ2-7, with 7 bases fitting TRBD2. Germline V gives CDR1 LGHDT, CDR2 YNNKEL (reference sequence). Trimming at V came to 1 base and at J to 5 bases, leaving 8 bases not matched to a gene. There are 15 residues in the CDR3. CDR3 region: CASSQVGGRADEQYF. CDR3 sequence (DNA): TGTGCCAGCAGCCAAGTTGGGGGGAGGGCCGACGAGCAGTACTTC.

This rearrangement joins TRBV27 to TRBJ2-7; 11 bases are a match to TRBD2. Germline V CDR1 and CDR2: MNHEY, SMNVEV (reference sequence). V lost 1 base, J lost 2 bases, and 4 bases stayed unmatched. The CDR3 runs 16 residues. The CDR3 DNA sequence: TGTGCCAGCAGTTTATATCTAGCGGGAGGCGCCTACGAGCAGTACTTC. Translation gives CASSLYLAGGAYEQYF.

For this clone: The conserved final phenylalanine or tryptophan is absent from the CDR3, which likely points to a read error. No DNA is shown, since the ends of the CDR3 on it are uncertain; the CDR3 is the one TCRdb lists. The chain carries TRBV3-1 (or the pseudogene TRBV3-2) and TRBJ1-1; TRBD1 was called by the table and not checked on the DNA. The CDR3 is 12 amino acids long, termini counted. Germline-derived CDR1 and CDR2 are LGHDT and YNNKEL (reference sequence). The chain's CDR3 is CASSLRVGQLMI.

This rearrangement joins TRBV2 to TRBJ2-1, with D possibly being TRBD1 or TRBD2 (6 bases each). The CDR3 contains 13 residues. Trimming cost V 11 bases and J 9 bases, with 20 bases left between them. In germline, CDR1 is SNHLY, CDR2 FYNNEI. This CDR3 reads CAQGGLGNSEQFF. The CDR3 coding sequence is TGTGCCCAAGGGGGGTTGGGTAATAGTGAGCAGTTCTTC.

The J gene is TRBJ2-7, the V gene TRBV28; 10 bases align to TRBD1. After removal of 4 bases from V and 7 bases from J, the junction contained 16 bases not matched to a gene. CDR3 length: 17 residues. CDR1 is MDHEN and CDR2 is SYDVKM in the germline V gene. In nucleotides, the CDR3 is TGTGCCAGCAGTTCACCCGAGGCGGAGGGGACAGGGGTTGAGCAGTACTTC. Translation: CASSSPEAEGTGVEQYF.

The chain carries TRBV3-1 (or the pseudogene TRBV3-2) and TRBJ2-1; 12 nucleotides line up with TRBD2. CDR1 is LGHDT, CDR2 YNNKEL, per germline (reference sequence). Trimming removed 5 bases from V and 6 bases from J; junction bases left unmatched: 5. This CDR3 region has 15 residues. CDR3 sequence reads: CASSSRTSGINEQFF. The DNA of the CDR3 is TGTGCCAGCAGCTCACGGACTAGCGGGATCAATGAGCAGTTCTTC.

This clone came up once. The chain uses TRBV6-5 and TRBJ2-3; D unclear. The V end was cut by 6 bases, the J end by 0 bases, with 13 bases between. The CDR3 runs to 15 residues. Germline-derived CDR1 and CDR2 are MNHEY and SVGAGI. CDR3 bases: TGTGCCAGCAGCCCAACGGAGTCGAGCACAGATACGCAGTATTTT. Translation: CASSPTESSTDTQYF.